This T cell receptor beta chain was documented in a study of cytomegalovirus exposure and HLA in healthy donors. Turning to the study itself: From about 200 million T cells, an earlier analysis saw approximately 110 million unique TCR beta sequences. General study points: Association of around 17,000 TCR beta sequences with HLA alleles was found at 0.05 false discovery rate in a later analysis. A previous analysis found most TCR beta V segments productive roughly 87% or roughly 30% of the time.

Comment on this clone: No antigen is known for it.

The PCR ran on 60 Vbeta and 13 Jbeta primers. Clones were sequenced by immunoSEQ multiplex PCR, and TCRdb holds only the in-frame ones, with some missing. The sample's table shows approximately 120,000 clones. Trimming removed 1 base at V and 8 bases at J, with 15 bases between. CDR1 is SGHDT and CDR2 is YYEEEE in the germline V gene. The CDR3 is 15 residues long. Sequencing input: PBMCs. The chain joins TRBV5-6 to TRBJ1-4; D unclear. This sequence originates from a man between 35 and 55 years old in good health and CMV-seronegative. The CDR3 DNA is TGTGCCAGCAGCTTGTGGGCGACGGTCGGAGAAAAACTGTTTTTT. It codes for CASSLWATVGEKLFF.